Below are 8 T cell receptor beta chains sequenced from a single sample in a study of Graves' ophthalmopathy and Graves' hyperthyroidism. TCR beta CDR3 amplification used RNA transcripts. RT-PCR in the first round used HTBI primers; a second-round multiplex PCR followed. TCRdb reanalysed the multiplex PCR reads using MiXCR and keeps one entry per CDR3 protein. The sample holds over a million distinct CDR3 sequences, about 40% seen once. Sequencing was done on a sample of peripheral blood or thyroid tissue (not recorded which). Receptor source: an adult man with Graves' hyperthyroidism.

The chain links TRBV12-3 or TRBV12-4 to TRBJ1-1; D ambiguous. Trimming removed 7 bases at V and 1 base at J, with 13 bases between. CDR3 length equals 14 residues. CDR3 protein: CASKTGLGNTEAFF. Here the CDR3 DNA reads TGTGCCAGCAAAACGGGCCTGGGGAACACTGAAGCTTTCTTT.

In the case of this clonotype: Just one base apart from a much larger clone, this may be a read error. The rearrangement joins TRBV7-9 to TRBJ2-7; 7 nucleotides agree with TRBD1. The CDR3 extends over 13 amino acids. CDR1 and CDR2 from the germline V gene are SEHNR and FQNEAQ (reference sequence). DNA of the CDR3: TGTGCCAGCAGCACAACAGGGGCCTACGGGCAGTACTTC. This gives the protein CASSTTGAYGQYF.

This clonotype was observed at least ten times. A read error may account for a junction end that differs from germline. The chain couples TRBV12-3 or TRBV12-4 to TRBJ1-1; D ambiguous. This CDR3 region has 13 residues. CDR3 coding DNA: TGCGCCAGCAGCTTGCGGGTGAACACTGAAGCTTTCTTT. Its translation: CASSLRVNTEAFF.

Of note for this clonotype: The CDR3 end shows no conserved phenylalanine or tryptophan, and so a read error is likely. No DNA is shown, since the ends of the CDR3 on it are uncertain; the CDR3 is the one TCRdb lists. This sequence joins TRBV7-9 and TRBJ2-2; the table names TRBD2, a call not compared with the DNA. Germline loops: CDR1 SEHNR, CDR2 FQNEAQ (reference sequence). The CDR3 spans 8 residues, counting both ends. The CDR3 loop is CASSPGTV.

As concerns this clonotype: This may stem from a read error, because a much larger clone lies one nucleotide away. This rearrangement joins TRBV7-2 to TRBJ1-2; D is uncertain. Trimming stripped 4 bases from V and 2 bases from J, with 11 bases between. The CDR3 has 14 residues. Germline-derived CDR1 and CDR2 are SGHTA and FQGNSA. The CDR3 DNA sequence: TGTGCCAGCAGCTCCGGAGGACGAAACTATGGCTACACCTTC. Protein product: CASSSGGRNYGYTF. The complete variable domain, with remaining parts taken from reference TRBV7-2 and TRBJ1-2, reads GAGVSQSPSNKVTEKGKDVELRCDPISGHTALYWYRQSLGQGLEFLIYFQGNSAPDKSGLPSDRFSAERTGGSVSTLTIQRTQQEDSAVYLCASSSGGRNYGYTFGSGTRLTVV.

A few counts support this clonotype. This sequence joins TRBV28 and TRBJ2-5, with TRBD1 matching over 12 bases. The germline CDR1 and CDR2 sequences are MDHEN and SYDVKM. The CDR3 is made up of 14 amino acids. Trimming cost V 5 bases and J 12 bases; bases outside gene matches: 10. CDR3 bases: TGTGCCAGCAGTACCGGGACAGGGGGCGTCCATGAGTACTTC. Its protein product is CASSTGTGGVHEYF.

This clonotype was seen many times. The V and J genes are TRBV19 and TRBJ2-6, with 7 bases that match TRBD1. The CDR3 loop spans 17 amino acids. V lost 3 bases, J lost 5 bases, and 10 bases stayed unmatched. Germline CDR1 is LNHDA and CDR2 is SQIVND (reference sequence). CDR3 sequence: CASSMTDRIARANVLTF. The CDR3 coding sequence is TGTGCCAGTAGTATGACGGACAGGATAGCTAGGGCCAACGTCCTGACTTTC.

This clonotype has more than one count but fewer than ten. This chain links TRBV7-9 with TRBJ2-2, with 7 positions matching TRBD2. The germline CDR1 and CDR2 sequences are SEHNR and FQNEAQ (reference sequence). This CDR3 has 16 amino acids. V lost 0 bases and J lost 5; bases outside the gene matches: 6. In DNA, the CDR3 is TGTGCCAGCAGCTTAGCGACCGGGACTATTACCGGGGAGCTGTTTTTT. Its translation is CASSLATGTITGELFF.